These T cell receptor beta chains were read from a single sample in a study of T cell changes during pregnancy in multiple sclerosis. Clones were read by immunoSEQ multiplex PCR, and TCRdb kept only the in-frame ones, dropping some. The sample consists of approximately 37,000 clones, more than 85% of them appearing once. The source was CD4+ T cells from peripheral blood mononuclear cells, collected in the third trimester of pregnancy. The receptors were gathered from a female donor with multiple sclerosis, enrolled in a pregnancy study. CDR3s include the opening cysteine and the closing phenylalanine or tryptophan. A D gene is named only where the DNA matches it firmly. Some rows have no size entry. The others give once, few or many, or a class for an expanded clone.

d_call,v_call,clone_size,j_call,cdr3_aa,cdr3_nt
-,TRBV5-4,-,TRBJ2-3,CASSLRGAGDTQYF,TGTGCCAGCAGCTTGCGGGGGGCGGGGGATACGCAGTATTTT
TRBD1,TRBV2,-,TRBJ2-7,CASSEVGGGYEQYF,TGTGCCAGCAGTGAGGTAGGGGGCGGGTACGAGCAGTACTTC
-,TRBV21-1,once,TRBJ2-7,CASSKEGDPRYEQYF,TGTGCCAGCAGCAAAGAGGGGGATCCTAGGTACGAGCAGTACTTC
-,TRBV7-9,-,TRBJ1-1,CASSRTREIREAFF,TGTGCCAGCAGCCGAACAAGGGAGATACGTGAAGCTTTCTTT
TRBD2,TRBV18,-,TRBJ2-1,CASSPPGLAGDEQFF,TGTGCCAGCTCACCACCGGGACTAGCGGGAGATGAGCAGTTCTTC
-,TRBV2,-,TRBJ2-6,CASSEDTRTGANVLTF,TGTGCCAGCAGTGAAGATACGAGGACTGGGGCCAACGTCCTGACTTTC
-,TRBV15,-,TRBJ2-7,CATSRDLGSYEQYF,TGTGCCACCAGCAGAGATCTAGGATCCTACGAGCAGTACTTC
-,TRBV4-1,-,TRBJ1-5,CASSQTSAGNQPQHF,TGCGCCAGCAGCCAAACAAGTGCGGGCAATCAGCCCCAGCATTTT
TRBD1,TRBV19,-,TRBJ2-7,CASSMLGTGAYEQYF,TGTGCCAGTAGTATGTTAGGGACAGGGGCCTACGAGCAGTACTTC
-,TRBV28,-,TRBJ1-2,CASSLRVNYGYTF,TGTGCCAGCAGTTTACGGGTGAACTATGGCTACACCTTC
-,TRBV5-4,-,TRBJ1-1,CASSPPSLNTEAFF,TGTGCCAGCAGCCCCCCGAGCTTGAACACTGAAGCTTTCTTT
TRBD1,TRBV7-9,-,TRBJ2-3,CASNSWTGLPTDTQYF,TGTGCCAGCAACTCCTGGACAGGGCTCCCCACAGATACGCAGTATTTT
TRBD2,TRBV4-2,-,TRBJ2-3,CASSPTTSRADTQYF,TGTGCCAGCAGCCCAACGACTAGCAGGGCAGATACGCAGTATTTT
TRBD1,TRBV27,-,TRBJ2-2,CASSRSGTANTGELFF,TGTGCCAGCAGTCGATCCGGGACAGCTAACACCGGGGAGCTGTTTTTT
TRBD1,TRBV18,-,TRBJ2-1,CASSPPSGTGLGNEQFF,TGTGCCAGCTCACCACCGTCAGGGACAGGCCTGGGGAATGAGCAGTTCTTC
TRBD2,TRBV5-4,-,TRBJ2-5,CASSLALAGGRETQYF,TGTGCCAGCAGCTTGGCGCTAGCGGGGGGCAGAGAGACCCAGTACTTC
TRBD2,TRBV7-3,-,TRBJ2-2,CASSPDGRGSTGELFF,TGTGCCAGCAGCCCAGATGGGCGGGGGTCTACCGGGGAGCTGTTTTTT
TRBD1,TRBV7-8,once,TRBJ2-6,CASSYRTGGPGANVLTF,TGTGCCAGCAGTTACCGGACAGGGGGTCCTGGGGCCAACGTCCTGACTTTC
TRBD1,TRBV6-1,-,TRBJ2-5,CASSGGTVVQETQYF,TGTGCCAGCAGTGGGGGGACAGTGGTACAAGAGACCCAGTACTTC
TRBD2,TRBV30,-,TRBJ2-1,CAWSGSTSGSSYNEQFF,TGTGCCTGGAGTGGGTCGACTAGCGGGAGCTCCTACAATGAGCAGTTCTTC
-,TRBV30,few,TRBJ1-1,CAWRALPGRRTEAFF,TGTGCCTGGAGAGCCCTCCCGGGAAGGCGTACTGAAGCTTTCTTT
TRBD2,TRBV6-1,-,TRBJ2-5,CASTLAGGPQETQYF,TGTGCCAGCACCCTAGCGGGAGGCCCCCAAGAGACCCAGTACTTC
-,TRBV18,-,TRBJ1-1,CASSPPETRDTEAFF,TGTGCCAGCTCACCACCGGAAACCCGGGACACTGAAGCTTTCTTT
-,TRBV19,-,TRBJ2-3,CASRETGRRGTDTQYF,TGTGCCAGTAGGGAGACGGGCCGGAGGGGCACAGATACGCAGTATTTT
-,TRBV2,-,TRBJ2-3,CASSARGGVSSTDTQYF,TGTGCCAGCAGCGCAAGAGGGGGGGTATCGAGCACAGATACGCAGTATTTT
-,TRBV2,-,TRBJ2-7,CASSETKYEQYF,TGTGCCAGCAGCGAAACCAAATACGAGCAGTACTTC
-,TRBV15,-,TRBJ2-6,CATSSDSHSGANVLTF,TGTGCCACCAGCAGTGACAGTCACTCTGGGGCCAACGTCCTGACTTTC
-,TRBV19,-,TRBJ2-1,CASSARLVLNEQFF,TGTGCCAGTAGCGCCCGACTAGTCCTCAATGAGCAGTTCTTC
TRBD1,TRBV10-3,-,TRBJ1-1,CATRQGQNTEAFF,TGTGCCACACGACAGGGCCAGAACACTGAAGCTTTCTTT
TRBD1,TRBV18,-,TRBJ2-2,CASSPSPDRGRAGELFF,TGTGCCAGCTCACCAAGTCCGGACAGGGGGCGTGCAGGGGAGCTGTTTTTT
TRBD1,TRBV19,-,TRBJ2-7,CASSATGASYEQYF,TGTGCCAGTAGTGCGACAGGGGCTTCCTACGAGCAGTACTTC
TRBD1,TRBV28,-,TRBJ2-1,CASSTGGLGSYNEQFF,TGTGCCAGCAGTACAGGGGGCTTGGGCTCCTACAATGAGCAGTTCTTC
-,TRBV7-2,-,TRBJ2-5,CASSSNHRGGETQYF,TGTGCCAGCAGCTCAAACCACAGGGGGGGAGAGACCCAGTACTTC
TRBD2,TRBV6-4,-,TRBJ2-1,CASGGTGGNEQFF,TGTGCCAGCGGCGGGACGGGAGGCAATGAGCAGTTCTTC
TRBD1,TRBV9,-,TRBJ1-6,CASSPPGTGSNSPLHF,TGTGCCAGCAGCCCCCCCGGGACAGGGTCGAATTCACCCCTCCACTTT
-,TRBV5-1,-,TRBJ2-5,CASSLEAGLQETQYF,TGCGCCAGCAGCTTGGAAGCAGGGCTACAAGAGACCCAGTACTTC
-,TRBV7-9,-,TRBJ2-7,CASSSADFLGYEQYF,TGTGCCAGCAGTTCCGCGGACTTTTTGGGCTACGAGCAGTACTTC
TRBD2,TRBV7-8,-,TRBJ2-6,CASSLQVAGGSGANVLTF,TGTGCCAGCAGCTTACAAGTGGCGGGGGGGAGTGGGGCCAACGTCCTGACTTTC
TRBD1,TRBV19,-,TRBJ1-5,CASSIIRQGSSSQPQHF,TGTGCCAGTAGTATAATAAGACAGGGGAGTTCCTCTCAGCCCCAGCATTTT
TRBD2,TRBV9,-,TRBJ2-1,CASSVVDGGTSAYNEQFF,TGTGCCAGCAGCGTAGTAGATGGGGGGACTAGCGCCTACAATGAGCAGTTCTTC
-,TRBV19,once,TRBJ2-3,CASRAELRTDTQYF,TGTGCCAGTAGGGCGGAACTACGCACAGATACGCAGTATTTT
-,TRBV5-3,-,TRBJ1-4,CAGDTGEGSPSWEKLFF,TGTGCCGGCGACACGGGGGAGGGGAGTCCGTCATGGGAAAAACTGTTTTTT
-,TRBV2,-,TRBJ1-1,CASSNSLNTEAFF,TGTGCCAGCAGTAACAGTCTGAACACTGAAGCTTTCTTT
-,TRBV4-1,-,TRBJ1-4,CASSQDGGGDEKLFF,TGCGCCAGCAGCCAAGATGGGGGGGGCGACGAAAAACTGTTTTTT
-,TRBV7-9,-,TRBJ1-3,CATSSGNTIYF,TGTGCCACCTCGAGTGGAAACACCATATATTTT
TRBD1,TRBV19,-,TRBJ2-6,CASSPTGRWDSGANVLTF,TGTGCCAGTAGTCCGACAGGGAGATGGGACTCTGGGGCCAACGTCCTGACTTTC
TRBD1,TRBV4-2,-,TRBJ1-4,CASSQGQGNNEKLFF,TGTGCCAGCAGCCAAGGACAGGGCAATAATGAAAAACTGTTTTTT
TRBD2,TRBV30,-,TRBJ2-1,CAWSGDGRVIAEQFF,TGTGCCTGGAGTGGGGATGGGAGGGTAATAGCTGAGCAGTTCTTC
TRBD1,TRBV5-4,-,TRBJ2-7,CASSSAGTGLGEQYF,TGTGCCAGCAGCTCGGCCGGGACAGGGTTGGGGGAGCAGTACTTC
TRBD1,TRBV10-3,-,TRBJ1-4,CAINTGGTNEKLFF,TGTGCCATCAATACAGGGGGGACTAATGAAAAACTGTTTTTT